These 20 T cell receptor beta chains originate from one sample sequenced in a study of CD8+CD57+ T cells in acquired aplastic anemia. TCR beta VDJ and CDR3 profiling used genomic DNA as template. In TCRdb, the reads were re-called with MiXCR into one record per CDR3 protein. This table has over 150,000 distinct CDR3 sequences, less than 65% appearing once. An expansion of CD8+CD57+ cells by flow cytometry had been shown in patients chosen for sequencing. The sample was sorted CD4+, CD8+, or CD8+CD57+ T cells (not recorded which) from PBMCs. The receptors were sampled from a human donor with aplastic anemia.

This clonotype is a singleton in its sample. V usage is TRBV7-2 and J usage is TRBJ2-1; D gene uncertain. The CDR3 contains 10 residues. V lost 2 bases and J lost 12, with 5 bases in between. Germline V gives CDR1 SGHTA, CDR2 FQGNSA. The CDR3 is CASSLNTQFF. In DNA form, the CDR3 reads TGTGCCAGCAGCTTAAATACGCAGTTCTTC. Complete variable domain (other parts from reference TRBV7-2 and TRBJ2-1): GAGVSQSPSNKVTEKGKDVELRCDPISGHTALYWYRQSLGQGLEFLIYFQGNSAPDKSGLPSDRFSAERTGGSVSTLTIQRTQQEDSAVYLCASSLNTQFFGPGTRLTVL.

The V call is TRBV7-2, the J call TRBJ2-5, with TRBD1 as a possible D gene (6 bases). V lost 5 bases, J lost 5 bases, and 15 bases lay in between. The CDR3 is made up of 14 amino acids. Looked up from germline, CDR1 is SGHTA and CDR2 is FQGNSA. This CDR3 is CASSRYRVGETQYF. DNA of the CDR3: TGTGCCAGCAGCAGATACAGGGTCGGGGAGACCCAGTACTTC. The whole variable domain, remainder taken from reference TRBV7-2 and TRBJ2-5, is GAGVSQSPSNKVTEKGKDVELRCDPISGHTALYWYRQSLGQGLEFLIYFQGNSAPDKSGLPSDRFSAERTGGSVSTLTIQRTQQEDSAVYLCASSRYRVGETQYFGPGTRLLVL.

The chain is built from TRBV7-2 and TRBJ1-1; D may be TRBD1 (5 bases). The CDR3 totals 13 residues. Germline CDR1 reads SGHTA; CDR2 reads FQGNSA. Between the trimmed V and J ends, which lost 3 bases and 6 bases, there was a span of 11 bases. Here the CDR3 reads CASSFSRDAEAFF. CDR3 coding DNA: TGTGCCAGCAGCTTTTCCAGGGATGCTGAAGCTTTCTTT.

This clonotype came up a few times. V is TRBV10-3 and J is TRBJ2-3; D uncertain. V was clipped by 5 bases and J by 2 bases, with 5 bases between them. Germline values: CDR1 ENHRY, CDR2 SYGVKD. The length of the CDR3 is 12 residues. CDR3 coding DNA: TGTGCCATCAGTCGCACCACAGATACGCAGTATTTT. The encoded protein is CAISRTTDTQYF.

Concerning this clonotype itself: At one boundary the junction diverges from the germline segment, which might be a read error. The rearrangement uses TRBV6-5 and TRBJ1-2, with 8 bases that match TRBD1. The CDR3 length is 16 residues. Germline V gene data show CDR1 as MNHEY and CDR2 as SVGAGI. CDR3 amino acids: CASSHSSGGQVYGYTF. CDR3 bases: TGTGCCAGCAGTCACTCGAGTGGGGGACAGGTCTATGGCTACACCTTC.

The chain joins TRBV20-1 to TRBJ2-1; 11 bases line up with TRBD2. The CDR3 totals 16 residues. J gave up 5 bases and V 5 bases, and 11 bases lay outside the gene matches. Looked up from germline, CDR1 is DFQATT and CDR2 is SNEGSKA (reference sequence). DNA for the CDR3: TGCAGTGCTGTGACTAGCGGGACTGAGGGACACAATGAGCAGTTCTTC. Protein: CSAVTSGTEGHNEQFF.

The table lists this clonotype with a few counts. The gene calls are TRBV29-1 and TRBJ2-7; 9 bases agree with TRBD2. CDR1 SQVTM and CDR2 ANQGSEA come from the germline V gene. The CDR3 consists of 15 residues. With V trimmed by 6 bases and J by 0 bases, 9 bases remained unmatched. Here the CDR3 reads CSVALRLADSYEQYF. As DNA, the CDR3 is TGCAGCGTCGCGCTGCGACTAGCGGACTCCTACGAGCAGTACTTC.

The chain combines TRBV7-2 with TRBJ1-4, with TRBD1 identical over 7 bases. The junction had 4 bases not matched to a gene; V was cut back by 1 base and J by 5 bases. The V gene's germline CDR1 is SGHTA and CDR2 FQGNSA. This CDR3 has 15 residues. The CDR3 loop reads CASSLDRGKNEKLFF. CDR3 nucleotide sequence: TGTGCCAGCAGCTTAGACAGGGGCAAGAATGAAAAACTGTTTTTT.

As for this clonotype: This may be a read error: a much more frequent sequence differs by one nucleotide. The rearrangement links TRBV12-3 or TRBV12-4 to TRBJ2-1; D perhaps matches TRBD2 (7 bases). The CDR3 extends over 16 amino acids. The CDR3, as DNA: TGTGCCAGCGGTTTAGTAGGGGGGGGGCCTTACAATGAGCAGTTCTTC. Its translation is CASGLVGGGPYNEQFF.

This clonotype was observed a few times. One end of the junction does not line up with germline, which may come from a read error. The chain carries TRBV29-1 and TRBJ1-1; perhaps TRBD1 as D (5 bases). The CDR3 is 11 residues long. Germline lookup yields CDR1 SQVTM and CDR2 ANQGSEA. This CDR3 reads CSVVKGQGIKF. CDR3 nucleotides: TGCAGCGTTGTGAAGGGGCAGGGTATTAAGTTT.

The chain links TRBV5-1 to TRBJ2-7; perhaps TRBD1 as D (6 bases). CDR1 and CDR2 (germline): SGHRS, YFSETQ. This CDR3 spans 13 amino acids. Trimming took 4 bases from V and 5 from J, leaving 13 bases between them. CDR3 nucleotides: TGCGCCAGCAGCCCGCGGACAGAAGACGAGCAGTACTTC. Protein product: CASSPRTEDEQYF.

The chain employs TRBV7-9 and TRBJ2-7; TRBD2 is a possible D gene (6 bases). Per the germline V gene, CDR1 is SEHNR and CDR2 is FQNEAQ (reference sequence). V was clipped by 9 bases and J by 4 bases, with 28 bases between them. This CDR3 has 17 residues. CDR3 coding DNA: TGTGCCAGGGCGGACCGCCGTTGGGACTGGGGGAGGTACGAGCAGTACTTC. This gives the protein CARADRRWDWGRYEQYF.

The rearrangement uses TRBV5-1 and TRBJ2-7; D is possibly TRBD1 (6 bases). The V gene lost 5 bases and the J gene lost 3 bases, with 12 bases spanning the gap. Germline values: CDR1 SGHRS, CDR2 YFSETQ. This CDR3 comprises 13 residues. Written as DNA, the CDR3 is TGCGCCAGCAGTGTGGACAGCTACTACGAGCAGTACTTC. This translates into CASSVDSYYEQYF.

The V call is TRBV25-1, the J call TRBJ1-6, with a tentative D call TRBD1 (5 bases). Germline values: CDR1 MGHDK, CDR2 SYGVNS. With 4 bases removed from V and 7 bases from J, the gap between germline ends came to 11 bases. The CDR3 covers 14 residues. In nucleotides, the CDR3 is TGTGCCAGCAGTGCGTCAGGGATAAATTCACCCCTCCACTTT. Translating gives CASSASGINSPLHF.

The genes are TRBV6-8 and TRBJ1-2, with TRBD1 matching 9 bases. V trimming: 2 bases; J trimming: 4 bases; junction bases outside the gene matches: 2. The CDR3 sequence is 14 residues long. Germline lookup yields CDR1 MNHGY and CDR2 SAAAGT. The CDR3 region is CASSYGGQGYGYTF. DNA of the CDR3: TGTGCCAGCAGTTACGGGGGACAGGGCTATGGCTACACCTTC.

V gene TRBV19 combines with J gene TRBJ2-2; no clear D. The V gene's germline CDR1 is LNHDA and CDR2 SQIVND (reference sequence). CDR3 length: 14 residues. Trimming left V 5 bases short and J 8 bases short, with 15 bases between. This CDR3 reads CASSGMMLGGELFF. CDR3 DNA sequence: TGTGCCAGTAGTGGCATGATGCTCGGAGGGGAGCTGTTTTTT.

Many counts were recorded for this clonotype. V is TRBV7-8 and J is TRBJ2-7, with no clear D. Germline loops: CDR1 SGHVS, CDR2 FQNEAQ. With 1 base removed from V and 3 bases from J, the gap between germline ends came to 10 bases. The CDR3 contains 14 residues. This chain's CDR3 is CASSLVVRRYEQYF. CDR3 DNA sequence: TGTGCCAGCAGCTTAGTTGTCCGCCGCTACGAGCAGTACTTC.

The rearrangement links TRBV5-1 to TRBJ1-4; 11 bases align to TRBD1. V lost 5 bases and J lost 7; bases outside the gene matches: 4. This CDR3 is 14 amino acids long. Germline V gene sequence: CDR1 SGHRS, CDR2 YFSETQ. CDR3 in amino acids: CASRRTGGIEKLFF. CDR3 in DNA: TGCGCCAGCAGACGGACAGGGGGCATTGAAAAACTGTTTTTT.

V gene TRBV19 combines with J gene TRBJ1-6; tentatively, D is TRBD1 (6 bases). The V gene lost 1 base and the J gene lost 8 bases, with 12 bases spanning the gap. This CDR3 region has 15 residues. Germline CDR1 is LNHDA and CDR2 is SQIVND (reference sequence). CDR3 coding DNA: TGTGCCAGTAGTATAGGCGGCAGGGGAGATTCACCCCTCCACTTT. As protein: CASSIGGRGDSPLHF.

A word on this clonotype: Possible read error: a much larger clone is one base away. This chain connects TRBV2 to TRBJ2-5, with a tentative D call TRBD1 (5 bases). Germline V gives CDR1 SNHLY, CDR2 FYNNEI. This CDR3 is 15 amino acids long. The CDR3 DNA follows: TGTGCCAGCAGTGAAGATGACAGTCCTCAAGAGGCCCAGTACTTC. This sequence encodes CASSEDDSPQEAQYF.